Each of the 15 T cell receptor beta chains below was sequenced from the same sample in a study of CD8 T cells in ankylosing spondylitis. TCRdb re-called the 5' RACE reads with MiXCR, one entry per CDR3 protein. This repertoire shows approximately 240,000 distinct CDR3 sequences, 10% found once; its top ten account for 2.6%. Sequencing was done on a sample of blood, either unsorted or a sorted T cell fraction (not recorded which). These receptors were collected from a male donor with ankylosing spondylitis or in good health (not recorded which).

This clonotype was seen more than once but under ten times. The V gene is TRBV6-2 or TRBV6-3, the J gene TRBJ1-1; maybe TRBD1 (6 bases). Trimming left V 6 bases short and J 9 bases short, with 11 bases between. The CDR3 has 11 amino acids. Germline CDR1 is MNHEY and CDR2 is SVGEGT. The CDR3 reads CASRYREQAFF. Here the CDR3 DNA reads TGTGCCAGCAGGTACAGGGAGCAAGCTTTCTTT.

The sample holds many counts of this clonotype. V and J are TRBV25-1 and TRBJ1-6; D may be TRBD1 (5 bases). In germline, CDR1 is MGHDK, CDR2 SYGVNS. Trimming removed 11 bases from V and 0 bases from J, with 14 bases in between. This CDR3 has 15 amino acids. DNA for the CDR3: TGTGCCGCCGAGGGCGGGGGCTCCTATAATTCACCCCTCCACTTT. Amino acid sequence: CAAEGGGSYNSPLHF.

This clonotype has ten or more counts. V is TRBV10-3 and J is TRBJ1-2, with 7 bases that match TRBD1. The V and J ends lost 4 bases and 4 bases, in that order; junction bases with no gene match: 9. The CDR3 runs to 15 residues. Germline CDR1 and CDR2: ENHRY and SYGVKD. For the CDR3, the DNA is TGTGCCATCAGTGGGTCCGGGACAGATTTCTATGGCTACACCTTC. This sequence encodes CAISGSGTDFYGYTF.

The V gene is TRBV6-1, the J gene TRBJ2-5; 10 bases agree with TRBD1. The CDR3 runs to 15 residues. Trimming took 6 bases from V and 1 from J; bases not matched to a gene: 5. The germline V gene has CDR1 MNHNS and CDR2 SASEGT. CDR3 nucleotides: TGTGCCAGCAGACGGACAGGGGGATTCCAAGAGACCCAGTACTTC. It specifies CASRRTGGFQETQYF.

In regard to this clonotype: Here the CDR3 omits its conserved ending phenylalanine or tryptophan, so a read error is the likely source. DNA of the CDR3: TGTGCCAGCAGTGAGTCGGGTTTCAATCAGCCCCAGCATTTA. Residues: CASSESGFNQPQHL. This rearrangement joins TRBV2 to TRBJ1-5, with D unclear. The length of the CDR3 is 14 residues. V gave up 3 bases and J gave up 3 bases, with 9 bases separating them. CDR1 SNHLY and CDR2 FYNNEI come from the germline V gene.

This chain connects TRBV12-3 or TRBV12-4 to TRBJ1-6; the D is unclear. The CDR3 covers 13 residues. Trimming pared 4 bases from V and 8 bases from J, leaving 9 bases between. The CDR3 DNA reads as TGTGCCAGCAGTTCTCAGATCGATTCACCCCTCCACTTT. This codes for CASSSQIDSPLHF.

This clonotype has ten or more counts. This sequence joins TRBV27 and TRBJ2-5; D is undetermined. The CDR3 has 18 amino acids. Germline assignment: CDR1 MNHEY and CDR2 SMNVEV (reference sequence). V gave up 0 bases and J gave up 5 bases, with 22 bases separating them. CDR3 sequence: CASSLSIGAFPGMETQYF. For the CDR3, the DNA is TGTGCCAGCAGTTTATCGATAGGCGCCTTCCCGGGTATGGAGACCCAGTACTTC.

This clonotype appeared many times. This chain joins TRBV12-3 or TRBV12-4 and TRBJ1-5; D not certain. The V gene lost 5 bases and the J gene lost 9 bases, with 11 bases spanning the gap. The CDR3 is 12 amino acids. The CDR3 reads CASSEGPMPQHF. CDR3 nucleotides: TGTGCCAGCAGTGAAGGGCCGATGCCCCAGCATTTT.

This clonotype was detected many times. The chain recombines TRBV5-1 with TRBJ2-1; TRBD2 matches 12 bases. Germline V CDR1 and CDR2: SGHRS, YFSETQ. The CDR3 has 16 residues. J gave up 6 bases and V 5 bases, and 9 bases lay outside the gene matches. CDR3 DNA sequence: TGCGCCAGCAGTTTAGTAGGGACTAGCGGGTCCAATGAGCAGTTCTTC. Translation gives CASSLVGTSGSNEQFF.

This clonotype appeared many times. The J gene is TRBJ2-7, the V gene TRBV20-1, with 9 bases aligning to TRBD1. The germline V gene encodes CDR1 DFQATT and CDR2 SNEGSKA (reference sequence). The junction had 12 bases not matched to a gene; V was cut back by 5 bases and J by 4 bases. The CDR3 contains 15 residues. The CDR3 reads CSALPGQGIRYEQYF. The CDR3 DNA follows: TGCAGTGCTCTGCCGGGACAGGGTATCCGGTACGAGCAGTACTTC.

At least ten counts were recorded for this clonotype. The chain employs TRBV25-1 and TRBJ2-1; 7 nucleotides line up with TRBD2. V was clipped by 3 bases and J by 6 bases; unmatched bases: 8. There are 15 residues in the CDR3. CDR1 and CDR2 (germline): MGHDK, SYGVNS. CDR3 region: CASSDWAGVGNEQFF. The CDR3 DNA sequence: TGTGCCAGCAGTGATTGGGCGGGAGTCGGCAATGAGCAGTTCTTC. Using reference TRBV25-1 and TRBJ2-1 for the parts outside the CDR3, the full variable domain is EADIYQTPRYLVIGTGKKITLECSQTMGHDKMYWYQQDPGMELHLIHYSYGVNSTEKGDLSSESTVSRIRTEHFPLTLESARPSHTSQYLCASSDWAGVGNEQFFGPGTRLTVL.

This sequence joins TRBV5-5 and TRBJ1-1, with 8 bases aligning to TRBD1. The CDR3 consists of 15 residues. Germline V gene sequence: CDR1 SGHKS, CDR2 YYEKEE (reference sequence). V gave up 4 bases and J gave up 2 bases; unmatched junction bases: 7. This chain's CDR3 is CASSPWTGINTEAFF. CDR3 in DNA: TGTGCCAGCAGCCCCTGGACAGGGATCAACACTGAAGCTTTCTTT.

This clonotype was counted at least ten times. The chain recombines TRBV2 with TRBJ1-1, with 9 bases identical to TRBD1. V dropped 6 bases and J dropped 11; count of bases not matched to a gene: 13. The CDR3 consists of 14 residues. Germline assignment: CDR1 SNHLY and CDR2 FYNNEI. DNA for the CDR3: TGTGCCAGCAGCCAATGGGGACAGGGAAGAAAGGCTTTCTTT. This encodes CASSQWGQGRKAFF.

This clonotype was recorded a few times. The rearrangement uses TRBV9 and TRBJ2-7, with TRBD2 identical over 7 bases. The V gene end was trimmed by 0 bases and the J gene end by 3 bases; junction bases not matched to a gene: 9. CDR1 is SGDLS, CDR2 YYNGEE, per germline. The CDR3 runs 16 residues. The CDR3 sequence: CASSVGGGPSDYEQYF. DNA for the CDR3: TGTGCCAGCAGCGTAGGGGGGGGACCCAGCGACTACGAGCAGTACTTC.

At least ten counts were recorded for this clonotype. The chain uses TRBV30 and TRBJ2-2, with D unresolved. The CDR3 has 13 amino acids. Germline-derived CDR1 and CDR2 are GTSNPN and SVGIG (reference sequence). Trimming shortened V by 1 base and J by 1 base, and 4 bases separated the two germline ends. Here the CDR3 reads CAWSAVNTGELFF. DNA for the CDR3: TGTGCCTGGAGTGCCGTGAACACCGGGGAGCTGTTTTTT.